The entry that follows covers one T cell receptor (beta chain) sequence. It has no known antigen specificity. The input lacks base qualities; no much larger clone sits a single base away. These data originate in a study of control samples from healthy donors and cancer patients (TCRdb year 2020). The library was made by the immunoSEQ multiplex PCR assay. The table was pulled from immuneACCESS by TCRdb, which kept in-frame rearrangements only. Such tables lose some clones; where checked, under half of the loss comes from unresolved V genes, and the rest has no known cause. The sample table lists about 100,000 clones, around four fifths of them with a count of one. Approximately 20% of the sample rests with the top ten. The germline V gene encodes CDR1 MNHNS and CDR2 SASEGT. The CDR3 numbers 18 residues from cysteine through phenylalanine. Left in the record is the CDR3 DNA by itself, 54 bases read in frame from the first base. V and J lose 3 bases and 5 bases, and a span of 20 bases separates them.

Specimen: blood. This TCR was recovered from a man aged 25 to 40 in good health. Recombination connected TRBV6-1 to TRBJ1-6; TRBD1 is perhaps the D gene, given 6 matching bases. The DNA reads TGTGCCAGCAGTGATAGTAGCGGGGGGCGCACCAATAATTCACCCCTCCACTTT. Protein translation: CASSDSSGGRTNNSPLHF.